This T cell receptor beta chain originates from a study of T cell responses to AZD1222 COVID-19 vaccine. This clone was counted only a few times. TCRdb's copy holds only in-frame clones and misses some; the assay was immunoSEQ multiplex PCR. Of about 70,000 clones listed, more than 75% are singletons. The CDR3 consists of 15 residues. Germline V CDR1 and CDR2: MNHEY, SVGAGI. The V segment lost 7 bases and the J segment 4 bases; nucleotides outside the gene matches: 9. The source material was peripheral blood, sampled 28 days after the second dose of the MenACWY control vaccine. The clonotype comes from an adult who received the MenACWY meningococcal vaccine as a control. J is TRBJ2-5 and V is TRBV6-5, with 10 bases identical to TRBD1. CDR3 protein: CASIWTGGLGETQYF. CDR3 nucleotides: TGTGCCAGCATTTGGACAGGGGGTTTAGGAGAGACCCAGTACTTC.